This T cell receptor (beta chain) was captured in a study of blood T cell repertoires in COVID-19. Only in-frame clones appear in the TCRdb table, and some are missing; sequencing was by immunoSEQ multiplex PCR. The data contain around 50,000 clones, around four fifths of them singletons. Germline V gene lookup returns CDR1 MNHEY and CDR2 SVGAGI. The CDR3 extends over 15 amino acids. Trimming cost V 6 bases and J 3 bases, with 17 bases left between them. This clone was detected once. The TCR comes from a human donor in a cohort sampled during active COVID-19. The J gene is TRBJ1-1, the V gene TRBV6-5; tentatively, D is TRBD1 (6 bases). Material: peripheral blood. CDR3 loop: CASSMDRRPHTEAFF. CDR3 nucleotide sequence: TGTGCCAGCAGCATGGACAGACGACCCCACACTGAAGCTTTCTTT.